These 17 T cell receptor beta chains share one sample of origin, sequenced in a study of T cell repertoires in cytomegalovirus infection (dated by TCRdb to the late 2010s). Explained via the paper, the treatment or condition label denotes: in vitro stimulation with specific CMV peptide epitopes to enrich CMV-specific T cells. These receptors are not linked to any known antigen. The run used an Illumina HiSeq 1500. TCRdb handled the public reads itself, with Q25 trimming in fastp and clone calling in MiXCR, and kept productive beta chains. For every CDR3 protein sequence, its rows merge into one entry that carries the most common genes and DNA. The sample table holds roughly 180,000 distinct CDR3 sequences, of which roughly 22% were seen once. Together, the top ten hold about 25% of the sample. The sequenced sample was CD8+ T cells from cultured PBMCs, obtained from culture after CMV antigen stimulation. The receptors here all came from a human donor in good health (CMV status not recorded). Some clones in this sample may be carry-over from other donors' samples.

V gene TRBV27 combines with J gene TRBJ1-2; 7 bases line up with TRBD1. The CDR3 totals 15 residues. V was pared by 2 bases and J by 4 bases, with 7 bases of the junction left unmatched. Germline V lookup: CDR1 MNHEY, CDR2 SMNVEV (reference sequence). For the CDR3, the DNA is TGTGCCAGCAGTTTAAGGGGGACAGCTTCCTATGGCTACACCTTC. It codes for CASSLRGTASYGYTF.

This clonotype has a handful of counts. The V gene is TRBV12-3 or TRBV12-4, the J gene TRBJ2-2; TRBD1 might be the D (6 bases). Trimming cost V 5 bases and J 4 bases, with 14 bases left between them. The CDR3 has 15 residues. As DNA, the CDR3 is TGTGCCAGCAGTCTCCGGGACATGGGCACCGGGGAGCTGTTTTTT. It yields the protein CASSLRDMGTGELFF.

This clonotype appeared a few times. The J gene is TRBJ2-2, the V gene TRBV27; TRBD2 matches 10 bases. Germline V gene sequence: CDR1 MNHEY, CDR2 SMNVEV (reference sequence). J gave up 4 bases and V 7 bases, and 6 bases lay outside the gene matches. This CDR3 is built from 15 residues. The CDR3 loop reads CASTSGGRGTGELFF. The CDR3 nucleotides are TGTGCCAGCACTAGCGGGGGAAGGGGCACCGGGGAGCTGTTTTTT.

This clonotype was recorded a few times. The chain is built from TRBV27 and TRBJ1-6, with 9 bases fitting TRBD1. The CDR3 is made up of 15 amino acids. The ends lost 6 bases at V and 6 bases at J; junction bases unmatched: 6. CDR1 is MNHEY, CDR2 SMNVEV, per germline (reference sequence). CDR3 region: CASSGTGMSNSPLHF. In DNA, the CDR3 is TGTGCCAGCAGCGGGACAGGGATGAGTAATTCACCCCTCCACTTT.

The V and J genes are TRBV6-2 or TRBV6-3 and TRBJ2-7; no reliable D call. The CDR3 runs to 14 residues. Germline V gives CDR1 MNHEY, CDR2 SVGEGT. The V end lost 5 bases, the J end lost 2 bases, and 13 bases lay between the germline ends. The CDR3 coding sequence is TGTGCCAGCAGTGAGAATGGACGGACCTACGAGCAGTACTTC. Translation gives CASSENGRTYEQYF.

The rearrangement uses TRBV6-1 and TRBJ1-5; TRBD1 matches at 8 bases. CDR1 MNHNS and CDR2 SASEGT come from the germline V gene. This CDR3 has 16 residues. With V trimmed by 7 bases and J by 1 base, 9 bases remained unmatched. The chain's CDR3 is CASTAGRGPSNQPQHF. The CDR3 region has the DNA TGTGCCAGCACCGCAGGCAGGGGGCCCAGCAATCAGCCCCAGCATTTT.

This clonotype was counted between two and nine times. J is TRBJ1-5 and V is TRBV7-9; D gene ambiguous. There are 12 residues in the CDR3. V was clipped by 8 bases and J by 0 bases, with 5 bases between them. CDR1 and CDR2 (germline): SEHNR, FQNEAQ (reference sequence). DNA of the CDR3: TGTGCCAGCGAGGGTAGCAATCAGCCCCAGCATTTT. Amino acids: CASEGSNQPQHF.

This chain links TRBV19 with TRBJ2-1; 12 bases are a match to TRBD2. Losses at the gene ends were 7 bases for V and 7 bases for J; bases not matched to a gene: 5. CDR1 and CDR2 (germline): LNHDA, SQIVND (reference sequence). CDR3 length: 14 amino acids. The CDR3 DNA sequence: TGTGCCAGTAAATGGACTAGCGGGGAAAATGAGCAGTTCTTC. It codes for CASKWTSGENEQFF.

The chain couples TRBV7-2 to TRBJ2-4; D ambiguous. Germline lookup yields CDR1 SGHTA and CDR2 FQGNSA. CDR3 length equals 14 residues. V was shortened by 3 bases and J by 5 bases, with 11 bases between the two germline ends. CDR3 region: CASSFAGWENIQYF. The DNA for the CDR3 is TGTGCCAGCAGCTTTGCTGGTTGGGAAAACATTCAGTACTTC.

This clonotype has a handful of counts. The chain couples TRBV10-3 to TRBJ2-7, with 7 bases matching TRBD1. J gave up 6 bases and V 2 bases, and 10 bases lay outside the gene matches. From germline, CDR1 is ENHRY and CDR2 SYGVKD. CDR3 length: 15 residues. The CDR3 DNA is TGTGCCATCAGTGAGGTTCGGCAGGGGGTGAGCGAGCAGTACTTC. This sequence encodes CAISEVRQGVSEQYF.

The V gene is TRBV7-6, the J gene TRBJ1-1, with a weak D call TRBD1 (6 bases). V was shortened by 5 bases and J by 1 base, with 14 bases between the two germline ends. Germline V gene lookup returns CDR1 SGHVS and CDR2 FNYEAQ. The CDR3 consists of 15 residues. CDR3 DNA: TGTGCCAGCAGCCCGTCACCGACAGGGAACACTGAAGCTTTCTTT. It specifies CASSPSPTGNTEAFF.

J is TRBJ2-1 and V is TRBV5-4, with 9 bases fitting TRBD2. The CDR3 covers 16 residues. Germline V gene lookup returns CDR1 SGHNT and CDR2 YYREEE (reference sequence). V shed 1 base, J shed 10 bases, and the junction held 12 bases outside the gene matches. In nucleotides, the CDR3 is TGTGCCAGCAGCTTGAGGCGGGGGGGCCTGATAGAGGAGCAGTTCTTC. This encodes CASSLRRGGLIEEQFF. Full variable domain (missing parts from reference TRBV5-4 and TRBJ2-1): ETGVTQSPTHLIKTRGQQVTLRCSSQSGHNTVSWYQQALGQGPQFIFQYYREEENGRGNFPPRFSGLQFPNYSSELNVNALELDDSALYLCASSLRRGGLIEEQFFGPGTRLTVL.

This clonotype was seen a handful of times. The chain combines TRBV19 with TRBJ2-7; D not resolved. The CDR3 consists of 13 residues. Trimming cost V 5 bases and J 3 bases, with 11 bases left between them. The germline V gene has CDR1 LNHDA and CDR2 SQIVND (reference sequence). The CDR3 protein is CASSLRSDYEQYF. The CDR3 DNA sequence: TGTGCCAGTAGTCTCAGATCAGACTACGAGCAGTACTTC.

This clonotype has a handful of counts. This chain links TRBV6-6 with TRBJ1-2; D is uncertain. This CDR3 comprises 13 residues. Germline CDR1 is MNHNY and CDR2 is SVGAGI (reference sequence). The ends were cut back, 6 bases at V and 2 bases at J, with 10 bases in the middle. CDR3 DNA sequence: TGTGCCAGCAGGATGGGAGAGAACTATGGCTACACCTTC. It is translated as CASRMGENYGYTF.

Here the CDR3 DNA reads TGTGCCAGCAGTTACTCACGTGCAGGGAGTAGAAACGAGCAGTACTTC. Encoded protein: CASSYSRAGSRNEQYF. The genes are TRBV6-6 and TRBJ2-7; D tentatively reads TRBD1 or TRBD2 (5 bases each). This CDR3 region has 16 residues. Looked up from germline, CDR1 is MNHNY and CDR2 is SVGAGI (reference sequence). V was trimmed by 0 bases and J by 5 bases, leaving 17 bases between them.

This clonotype has only a few counts. CDR3 nucleotides: TGTGCCAGCAGCCCCAAGACCGGGACGATTGTGGAGACCCAGTACTTC. The encoded protein is CASSPKTGTIVETQYF. The chain carries TRBV7-2 and TRBJ2-5; D is perhaps TRBD1 or TRBD2 (5 bases each). V was shortened by 5 bases and J by 5 bases, with 21 bases between the two germline ends. Looked up from germline, CDR1 is SGHTA and CDR2 is FQGNSA. The CDR3 is 16 amino acids.

In its sample, this clonotype was seen a few times. The chain has TRBV7-2 and TRBJ1-4, with TRBD1 as a possible D gene (5 bases). Germline V gives CDR1 SGHTA, CDR2 FQGNSA. CDR3 size: 15 residues. Trimming removed 2 bases at V and 5 bases at J, with 12 bases between. CDR3 region: CASSLYLGGNEKLFF. The CDR3 coding sequence is TGTGCCAGCAGCTTATACCTCGGGGGAAATGAAAAACTGTTTTTT.